This passage covers 25 T cell receptor beta chains from one sample sequenced in a study of T cell responses to AZD1222 COVID-19 vaccine. Assay: immunoSEQ multiplex PCR; the TCRdb copy retains only in-frame clones and omits some. Among 150,000 to 180,000 clones listed, about 88% were seen once. Here the sequenced sample was peripheral blood, taken on day 0 of AZD1222 vaccination. Receptors were obtained from an adult in good health.

The rearrangement links TRBV28 to TRBJ1-2; D possibly corresponds to TRBD1 (5 bases). There are 13 residues in the CDR3. V lost 6 bases, J lost 4 bases, and 12 bases lay in between. Germline V gene data show CDR1 as MDHEN and CDR2 as SYDVKM. CDR3 sequence (DNA): TGTGCCAGCAGCCCCGGGACGGTCTATGGCTACACCTTC. Residues: CASSPGTVYGYTF.

The V and J genes are TRBV5-4 and TRBJ2-5; 11 nucleotides match TRBD2. J was trimmed by 4 bases and V by 4 bases; bases with no gene match: 6. CDR3 length equals 15 residues. The germline CDR1 and CDR2 sequences are SGHNT and YYREEE (reference sequence). DNA for the CDR3: TGTGCCAGCAGCGCCAGACTAGCGGGACGAGAGACCCAGTACTTC. Translation: CASSARLAGRETQYF.

This clone was seen more than once but under ten times. J is TRBJ2-2 and V is TRBV6-6; D is uncertain. CDR1 and CDR2 (germline): MNHNY, SVGAGI (reference sequence). CDR3 size: 14 residues. Trimming removed 2 bases from V and 5 bases from J, with 9 bases in between. Written as DNA, the CDR3 is TGTGCCAGCAGTTACACCCAGCGTACCGGGGAGCTGTTTTTT. Translated, it gives CASSYTQRTGELFF.

CDR3 in amino acids: CASSLLPAGGNYGYTF. CDR3 DNA sequence: TGTGCCAGCAGCTTGCTCCCCGCCGGAGGTAACTATGGCTACACCTTC. J is TRBJ1-2 and V is TRBV5-5, with no clear D. The ends were cut back, 1 base at V and 1 base at J, with 14 bases in the middle. This CDR3 contains 16 residues. Germline V gene data show CDR1 as SGHKS and CDR2 as YYEKEE (reference sequence). Variable domain in full (rest from reference TRBV5-5 and TRBJ1-2): DAGVTQSPTHLIKTRGQQVTLRCSPISGHKSVSWYQQVLGQGPQFIFQYYEKEERGRGNFPDRFSARQFPNYSSELNVNALLLGDSALYLCASSLLPAGGNYGYTFGSGTRLTVV.

The V and J genes are TRBV5-1 and TRBJ2-7; a possible D gene is TRBD1 (6 bases). V was pared by 4 bases and J by 3 bases, with 8 bases between. The CDR3 spans 12 residues. Germline V gene data show CDR1 as SGHRS and CDR2 as YFSETQ. CDR3 nucleotides: TGCGCCAGCAGCGAACAGGGCTACGAGCAGTACTTC. Its protein is CASSEQGYEQYF.

DNA of the CDR3: TGTGCCAGCAGTTACAGTAGCTGGTCTAGCAATCAGCCCCAGCATTTT. Residues: CASSYSSWSSNQPQHF. The rearrangement uses TRBV6-2 or TRBV6-3 and TRBJ1-5; the D is unclear. Trimming left V 2 bases short and J 0 bases short, with 11 bases between. Germline V gene sequence: CDR1 MNHEY, CDR2 SVGEGT. The CDR3 runs to 16 residues.

The chain has TRBV6-2 or TRBV6-3 and TRBJ2-7; the D is unclear. V shed 5 bases and J shed 2 bases, with 10 bases lying between them. Germline loops: CDR1 MNHEY, CDR2 SVGEGT. The CDR3 sequence is 13 residues long. CDR3 loop: CASSDRAPYEQYF. CDR3 sequence (DNA): TGTGCCAGCAGTGACCGGGCCCCCTACGAGCAGTACTTC.

The V and J genes are TRBV3-1 (or the pseudogene TRBV3-2) and TRBJ2-7; 7 nucleotides match TRBD1. CDR3 length equals 13 residues. V shed 0 bases, J shed 7 bases, and the junction held 3 bases outside the gene matches. The germline V gene encodes CDR1 LGHDT and CDR2 YNNKEL (reference sequence). The CDR3 spells CASSQETGIEQYF. The CDR3 nucleotides read TGTGCCAGCAGCCAAGAGACAGGGATTGAGCAGTACTTC.

The chain has TRBV6-5 and TRBJ1-6; no reliable D call. Trimming shortened V by 6 bases and J by 5 bases, and 14 bases separated the two germline ends. This CDR3 is built from 15 residues. Germline CDR1 MNHEY, CDR2 SVGAGI. Here the CDR3 reads CASSLGSPDNSPLHF. The DNA for the CDR3 is TGTGCCAGCAGCTTAGGGAGCCCCGATAATTCACCCCTCCACTTT.

This chain links TRBV5-6 with TRBJ2-1; TRBD2 agrees at 9 bases. CDR3 length: 16 amino acids. Germline loops: CDR1 SGHDT, CDR2 YYEEEE. Unmatched junction bases numbered 4, after V lost 1 base and J lost 2 bases. The CDR3 coding sequence is TGTGCCAGCAGCTTGCAACGACTAGCGGCCTACAATGAGCAGTTCTTC. As protein: CASSLQRLAAYNEQFF. The variable domain in full, completed from reference TRBV5-6 and TRBJ2-1, reads DAGVTQSPTHLIKTRGQQVTLRCSPKSGHDTVSWYQQALGQGPQFIFQYYEEEERQRGNFPDRFSGHQFPNYSSELNVNALLLGDSALYLCASSLQRLAAYNEQFFGPGTRLTVL.

The gene calls are TRBV29-1 and TRBJ2-1; 10 positions agree with TRBD1. This CDR3 has 15 amino acids. Trimming took 3 bases from V and 3 from J; bases not matched to a gene: 5. Germline CDR1 SQVTM, CDR2 ANQGSEA. CDR3 loop: CSVEIRTGGYNEQFF. The CDR3 DNA follows: TGCAGCGTTGAGATTCGGACAGGGGGCTACAATGAGCAGTTCTTC.

The chain has TRBV23-1 and TRBJ1-2; no reliable D call. TRBV23-1 is noted as an ORF with a role that remains uncertain. V gave up 2 bases and J gave up 8 bases, with 12 bases separating them. This CDR3 contains 13 residues. CDR3 region: CASSQRRAAGYTF. CDR3 sequence (DNA): TGCGCCAGCAGTCAACGGAGGGCGGCGGGCTACACCTTC.

This chain links TRBV29-1 with TRBJ2-7; the match to TRBD1 covers 8 bases. Trimming at V came to 6 bases and at J to 4 bases, leaving 8 bases not matched to a gene. Germline loops: CDR1 SQVTM, CDR2 ANQGSEA. The CDR3 is made up of 13 amino acids. CDR3 sequence: CSVIDRGGYEQYF. The DNA of the CDR3 is TGCAGCGTAATCGACAGGGGCGGTTACGAGCAGTACTTC.

This rearrangement joins TRBV7-8 to TRBJ1-4, with TRBD1 identical over 7 bases. Germline CDR1 reads SGHVS; CDR2 reads FQNEAQ. After removal of 3 bases from V and 5 bases from J, the junction contained 6 bases not matched to a gene. There are 15 residues in the CDR3. The CDR3 sequence is CASSLRGTENEKLFF. The DNA for the CDR3 is TGTGCCAGCAGCTTGAGGGGGACAGAGAATGAAAAACTGTTTTTT.

This rearrangement joins TRBV9 to TRBJ2-5; tentatively, D is TRBD1 or TRBD2 (6 bases each). The CDR3 has 13 amino acids. Germline CDR1 SGDLS, CDR2 YYNGEE. Deletions cut 1 base from V and 5 bases from J, with 9 bases between. CDR3 nucleotides: TGTGCCAGCAGCGTAACAGGGAGGGAGACCCAGTACTTC. Translating it yields CASSVTGRETQYF. The full variable domain, rest sourced from reference TRBV9 and TRBJ2-5, is DSGVTQTPKHLITATGQRVTLRCSPRSGDLSVYWYQQSLDQGLQFLIQYYNGEERAKGNILERFSAQQFPDLHSELNLSSLELGDSALYFCASSVTGRETQYFGPGTRLLVL.

The rearrangement uses TRBV18 and TRBJ1-6, with TRBD1 matching 7 bases. The V segment lost 5 bases and the J segment 3 bases; nucleotides outside the gene matches: 7. The length of the CDR3 is 16 residues. Germline CDR1 is KGHSH and CDR2 is LQKENI. CDR3 nucleotide sequence: TGTGCCAGCTCAAGCCGACAGGGTTACTATAATTCACCCCTCCACTTT. Residues: CASSSRQGYYNSPLHF.

The V call is TRBV24-1, the J call TRBJ2-3; 11 nucleotides match TRBD1. The CDR3 has 15 residues. Germline trimming cut 6 bases from V and 5 bases from J; bases unmatched to any gene: 6. Germline assignment: CDR1 KGHDR and CDR2 SFDVKD. CDR3 in amino acids: CATSPRDRGIDTQYF. The DNA of the CDR3 is TGTGCCACCAGTCCCCGGGACAGGGGGATAGATACGCAGTATTTT.

This clone was picked up one time. This chain connects TRBV3-1 (or the pseudogene TRBV3-2) to TRBJ1-2; weak D call: TRBD1 (5 bases). CDR1 and CDR2 from the germline V gene are LGHDT and YNNKEL (reference sequence). CDR3 size: 14 residues. V was cut by 2 bases and J by 4 bases, with 11 bases left in between. Here the CDR3 DNA reads TGTGCCAGCAGCCAACGACAGAGAACCTATGGCTACACCTTC. This sequence encodes CASSQRQRTYGYTF.

This chain joins TRBV12-3 or TRBV12-4 and TRBJ1-2; no clear D gene. Trimming removed 3 bases at V and 4 bases at J, with 9 bases between. The CDR3 sequence is 13 residues long. CDR3 coding DNA: TGTGCCAGCAGTTTTGGCAACCCCTATGGCTACACCTTC. Translated: CASSFGNPYGYTF.

This rearrangement joins TRBV2 to TRBJ1-5, with D unresolved. The V gene lost 6 bases and the J gene lost 1 base, with 13 bases spanning the gap. The germline CDR1 and CDR2 sequences are SNHLY and FYNNEI. The CDR3 is made up of 15 amino acids. Written as DNA, the CDR3 is TGTGCCAGCAGGGCCCAGGCGCTAAGCAATCAGCCCCAGCATTTT. Translating gives CASRAQALSNQPQHF.

The chain links TRBV13 to TRBJ1-6; TRBD1 is a possible D gene (5 bases). The CDR3 has 15 residues. The germline V gene has CDR1 PRHDT and CDR2 FYEKMQ (reference sequence). V was trimmed by 3 bases and J by 7 bases, leaving 13 bases between them. The CDR3 sequence: CASSLGDVANSPLHF. The CDR3 bases are TGTGCCAGCAGCTTGGGGGACGTGGCAAATTCACCCCTCCACTTT. Filled out from reference TRBV13 and TRBJ1-6, the complete variable domain reads AAGVIQSPRHLIKEKRETATLKCYPIPRHDTVYWYQQGPGQDPQFLISFYEKMQSDKGSIPDRFSAQQFSDYHSELNMSSLELGDSALYFCASSLGDVANSPLHFGNGTRLTVT.

This sequence joins TRBV5-1 and TRBJ2-3; TRBD2 agrees at 7 bases. The V gene's germline CDR1 is SGHRS and CDR2 YFSETQ. The V and J ends lost 4 bases and 3 bases, in that order; junction bases with no gene match: 8. CDR3 length: 15 amino acids. CDR3 loop: CASSPGSSGTDTQYF. The CDR3 bases are TGCGCCAGCAGCCCCGGAAGTAGCGGGACAGATACGCAGTATTTT.

The V call is TRBV29-1, the J call TRBJ2-7, with TRBD1 matching over 7 bases. There are 14 residues in the CDR3. Germline trimming cut 7 bases from V and 3 bases from J; bases unmatched to any gene: 12. Per germline, CDR1 SQVTM and CDR2 ANQGSEA. CDR3 loop: CSAELQDRNYEQYF. CDR3 nucleotide sequence: TGCAGCGCCGAATTACAGGACAGGAACTACGAGCAGTACTTC.

This chain connects TRBV6-5 to TRBJ1-1; unclear D gene. Between the trimmed V and J ends, which lost 2 bases and 0 bases, there was a span of 7 bases. The CDR3 contains 14 residues. CDR1 is MNHEY and CDR2 is SVGAGI in the germline V gene. In nucleotides, the CDR3 is TGTGCCAGCAGTTACGGTCAGATGAACACTGAAGCTTTCTTT. Protein product: CASSYGQMNTEAFF.

This clone was recorded once. The V gene is TRBV7-2, the J gene TRBJ1-6, with 11 nucleotides matching TRBD1. The germline gives CDR1 SGHTA, CDR2 FQGNSA. CDR3 length: 14 residues. Trimming removed 4 bases from V and 14 bases from J; junction bases left unmatched: 7. The CDR3 region has the DNA TGTGCCAGCAGCTCCCGGGACAGGGGGAAGGCCCTCCACTTT. Translated: CASSSRDRGKALHF.